This section outlines one T cell receptor (beta chain) sequence together with its context. The antigen is undetermined. A read error may produce the germline difference seen at one junction end. This specimen comes from a study of blood T cells in healthy people across ages. A second roughly 7 to 11 cycle PCR used barcoded and J-beta primers. Every cDNA molecule bore a tag from a template-switch adaptor containing 12 random nucleotides. TCRdb redid the calling of the 5' RACE reads with MiXCR, one entry per CDR3 protein. Counted here are over a million distinct CDR3 sequences, 35% to 55% occurring once; the ten biggest clones make up approximately 20%. Extractions gave at least 5 micrograms of total RNA per sample. CDR1 is DFQATT and CDR2 is SNEGSKA in the germline V gene (reference sequence). CDR3 length: 16 residues. Study findings and constraints: Whereas aged donors had fewer naive CD4+ cells, long-lived donors had more of them and higher diversity.

The sequenced sample consisted of blood. This sequence was found in an older woman in good health. This rearrangement joins TRBV20-1 to TRBJ1-4; 8 nucleotides agree with TRBD1. In nucleotides, the CDR3 is TGCAGTGCTAGAGATCTTCAGGGGGCGGCTAATGAAAACCTGTTTTTT. Protein: CSARDLQGAANENLFF.